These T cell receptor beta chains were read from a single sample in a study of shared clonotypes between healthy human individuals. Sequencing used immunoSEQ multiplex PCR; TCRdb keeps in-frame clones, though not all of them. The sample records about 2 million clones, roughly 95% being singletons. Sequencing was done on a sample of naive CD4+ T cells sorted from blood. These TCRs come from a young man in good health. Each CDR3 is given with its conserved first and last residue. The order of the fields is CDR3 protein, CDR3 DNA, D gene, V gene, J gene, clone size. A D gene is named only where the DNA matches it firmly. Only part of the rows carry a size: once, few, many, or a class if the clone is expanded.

CDR3aa: CASLGHSDGRYEQYF
CDR3nt: TGTGCCAGCCTCGGGCATTCGGACGGACGTTACGAGCAGTACTTC
d_gene: -
v_gene: TRBV6-1
j_gene: TRBJ2-7
abundance: -

CDR3aa: CASSLEGNGEKLFF
CDR3nt: TGTGCCAGCAGTTTGGAAGGAAACGGGGAAAAACTGTTTTTT
d_gene: -
v_gene: TRBV27
j_gene: TRBJ1-4
abundance: once

CDR3aa: CASSLRLAGNQETQYF
CDR3nt: TGTGCCAGCAGTCTTCGACTAGCGGGTAATCAAGAGACCCAGTACTTC
d_gene: TRBD2
v_gene: TRBV27
j_gene: TRBJ2-5
abundance: -

CDR3aa: CASSLRGLAGRGRTGELFF
CDR3nt: TGTGCCAGCAGCCTCAGGGGACTAGCGGGCCGTGGGAGGACCGGGGAGCTGTTTTTT
d_gene: TRBD2
v_gene: TRBV4-2
j_gene: TRBJ2-2
abundance: -

CDR3aa: CASSVAGGTEAFF
CDR3nt: TGTGCCAGCAGTGTGGCAGGGGGCACTGAAGCTTTCTTT
d_gene: TRBD1
v_gene: TRBV2
j_gene: TRBJ1-1
abundance: -

CDR3aa: CASRPGLVNEQFF
CDR3nt: TGCGCCAGCAGGCCGGGACTAGTCAATGAGCAGTTCTTC
d_gene: TRBD2
v_gene: TRBV5-1
j_gene: TRBJ2-1
abundance: once

CDR3aa: CASRDRRGTGELFF
CDR3nt: TGCGCCAGCAGGGACAGGCGGGGCACCGGGGAGCTGTTTTTT
d_gene: -
v_gene: TRBV10-2
j_gene: TRBJ2-2
abundance: -

CDR3aa: CSVVVGTVGQNTF
CDR3nt: TGCAGCGTCGTGGTCGGGACAGTAGGCCAAAACACCTTC
d_gene: TRBD1
v_gene: TRBV29-1
j_gene: TRBJ1-2
abundance: -

CDR3aa: CASSTQGDRAYGYTF
CDR3nt: TGTGCCAGTAGTACGCAAGGGGACAGGGCCTATGGCTACACCTTC
d_gene: TRBD1
v_gene: TRBV19
j_gene: TRBJ1-2
abundance: -

CDR3aa: CATLGTRSSYEQYF
CDR3nt: TGCGCCACCCTCGGGACTCGGAGCTCCTACGAGCAGTACTTC
d_gene: -
v_gene: TRBV10-2
j_gene: TRBJ2-7
abundance: -

CDR3aa: CAWRGFALSSEQFF
CDR3nt: TGTGCCTGGAGGGGCTTCGCCCTAAGCAGTGAGCAGTTCTTC
d_gene: -
v_gene: TRBV30
j_gene: TRBJ2-1
abundance: -

CDR3aa: CASSTDRPNTGELFF
CDR3nt: TGCGCCAGCAGCACCGACAGACCGAACACCGGGGAGCTGTTTTTT
d_gene: -
v_gene: TRBV5-1
j_gene: TRBJ2-2
abundance: few

CDR3aa: CASSLSGGVDGYTF
CDR3nt: TGTGCCAGCAGCTTAAGTGGGGGCGTTGATGGCTACACCTTC
d_gene: -
v_gene: TRBV7-2
j_gene: TRBJ1-2
abundance: -

CDR3aa: CASSLGVGNQPQHF
CDR3nt: TGTGCCAGCAGCTTAGGGGTTGGCAATCAGCCCCAGCATTTT
d_gene: -
v_gene: TRBV11-2
j_gene: TRBJ1-5
abundance: -

CDR3aa: CASSFGGRGRETQYF
CDR3nt: TGCGCCAGCAGCTTCGGCGGGAGAGGTAGGGAGACCCAGTACTTC
d_gene: TRBD2
v_gene: TRBV5-1
j_gene: TRBJ2-5
abundance: -

CDR3aa: CAWSVEFSNGYTF
CDR3nt: TGTGCCTGGAGTGTAGAGTTTAGTAATGGCTACACCTTC
d_gene: -
v_gene: TRBV30
j_gene: TRBJ1-2
abundance: -

CDR3aa: CASTRREGNEQYF
CDR3nt: TGTGCCAGCACCAGGCGGGAGGGAAACGAGCAGTACTTC
d_gene: TRBD2
v_gene: TRBV6-5
j_gene: TRBJ2-7
abundance: once

CDR3aa: CAWSQGANEQFF
CDR3nt: TGTGCCTGGTCTCAGGGGGCCAATGAGCAGTTCTTC
d_gene: TRBD1
v_gene: TRBV30
j_gene: TRBJ2-1
abundance: -

CDR3aa: CATGGLADTDTQYF
CDR3nt: TGTGCCACCGGGGGACTAGCGGACACAGATACGCAGTATTTT
d_gene: TRBD2
v_gene: TRBV6-5
j_gene: TRBJ2-3
abundance: -

CDR3aa: CASSSGTGNTEAFF
CDR3nt: TGTGCCAGCAGCTCCGGGACAGGGAACACTGAAGCTTTCTTT
d_gene: TRBD1
v_gene: TRBV11-2
j_gene: TRBJ1-1
abundance: -

CDR3aa: CAISEVQSSNYGYTF
CDR3nt: TGTGCCATCAGTGAGGTCCAGTCCTCTAACTATGGCTACACCTTC
d_gene: -
v_gene: TRBV10-3
j_gene: TRBJ1-2
abundance: -

CDR3aa: CASSPPGLAGGGTQYF
CDR3nt: TGTGCCAGCAGTCCCCCAGGACTAGCGGGAGGGGGGACCCAGTACTTC
d_gene: TRBD2
v_gene: TRBV27
j_gene: TRBJ2-5
abundance: -

CDR3aa: CSALGNYGYTF
CDR3nt: TGCAGTGCTTTGGGCAACTATGGCTACACCTTC
d_gene: -
v_gene: TRBV20-1
j_gene: TRBJ1-2
abundance: -

CDR3aa: CASSVASGGNDEQFF
CDR3nt: TGTGCCAGCAGCGTAGCATCGGGGGGAAACGATGAGCAGTTCTTC
d_gene: TRBD2
v_gene: TRBV9
j_gene: TRBJ2-1
abundance: once

CDR3aa: CASSSLWGTGNSPLHF
CDR3nt: TGTGCCAGCAGCTCCCTGTGGGGGACCGGTAATTCACCCCTCCACTTT
d_gene: -
v_gene: TRBV7-9
j_gene: TRBJ1-6
abundance: -

CDR3aa: CASSPGHGNQPQHF
CDR3nt: TGCGCCAGCAGCCCCGGTCATGGCAATCAGCCCCAGCATTTT
d_gene: -
v_gene: TRBV5-1
j_gene: TRBJ1-5
abundance: few

CDR3aa: CASSETYRGAYEQYF
CDR3nt: TGTGCCAGCAGCGAGACATACCGAGGGGCCTACGAGCAGTACTTC
d_gene: -
v_gene: TRBV6-1
j_gene: TRBJ2-7
abundance: -

CDR3aa: CASEDQGKTQYF
CDR3nt: TGTGCCAGCGAGGACCAGGGGAAGACCCAGTACTTC
d_gene: -
v_gene: TRBV9
j_gene: TRBJ2-5
abundance: -

CDR3aa: CAWSAGGWHGYTF
CDR3nt: TGTGCCTGGAGTGCGGGGGGGTGGCATGGCTACACCTTC
d_gene: -
v_gene: TRBV30
j_gene: TRBJ1-2
abundance: -

CDR3aa: CASAGRQNQPQHF
CDR3nt: TGCGCCAGCGCGGGACGGCAAAATCAGCCCCAGCATTTT
d_gene: -
v_gene: TRBV4-1
j_gene: TRBJ1-5
abundance: once

CDR3aa: CAISPDRGSGTEAFF
CDR3nt: TGTGCCATCAGCCCAGACAGGGGAAGTGGGACTGAAGCTTTCTTT
d_gene: TRBD1
v_gene: TRBV10-3
j_gene: TRBJ1-1
abundance: -

CDR3aa: CASSLNQGLDGYTF
CDR3nt: TGTGCCAGCAGTTTAAACCAGGGATTAGATGGCTACACCTTC
d_gene: -
v_gene: TRBV28
j_gene: TRBJ1-2
abundance: -

CDR3aa: CASSLGIHSYEQYF
CDR3nt: TGCGCCAGCAGCTTGGGCATTCACTCCTACGAGCAGTACTTC
d_gene: -
v_gene: TRBV5-1
j_gene: TRBJ2-7
abundance: -

CDR3aa: CASSQEGYSNQPQHF
CDR3nt: TGCGCCAGCAGCCAAGAAGGTTATAGCAATCAGCCCCAGCATTTT
d_gene: -
v_gene: TRBV4-1
j_gene: TRBJ1-5
abundance: -

CDR3aa: CASSWTGGYEQYF
CDR3nt: TGTGCCAGCAGCTGGACAGGGGGCTACGAGCAGTACTTC
d_gene: TRBD1
v_gene: TRBV5-6
j_gene: TRBJ2-7
abundance: -

CDR3aa: CASSLLADEQYF
CDR3nt: TGTGCCAGCAGTTTACTAGCTGACGAGCAGTACTTC
d_gene: -
v_gene: TRBV6-5
j_gene: TRBJ2-7
abundance: -

CDR3aa: CAWIGTGSGNTIYF
CDR3nt: TGTGCCTGGATAGGAACGGGGTCTGGAAACACCATATATTTT
d_gene: -
v_gene: TRBV30
j_gene: TRBJ1-3
abundance: once

CDR3aa: CARPEEQAHSGCGYF
CDR3nt: TGCGCCAGACCAGAAGAACAGGCCCACAGCGGTTGTGGGTACTTC
d_gene: -
v_gene: TRBV10-1
j_gene: TRBJ2-7
abundance: -

CDR3aa: CASSDPRGTPYGYTF
CDR3nt: TGTGCCAGCAGTGACCCCCGAGGGACGCCCTATGGCTACACCTTC
d_gene: -
v_gene: TRBV6-1
j_gene: TRBJ1-2
abundance: -

CDR3aa: CASRGGSFSNQPQHF
CDR3nt: TGTGCCAGCAGGGGGGGGAGTTTTAGCAATCAGCCCCAGCATTTT
d_gene: -
v_gene: TRBV6-6
j_gene: TRBJ1-5
abundance: -

CDR3aa: CASSITVITYEQYF
CDR3nt: TGTGCCAGTAGTATAACGGTGATCACCTACGAGCAGTACTTC
d_gene: -
v_gene: TRBV19
j_gene: TRBJ2-7
abundance: -

CDR3aa: CASSRGLAGGGEQFF
CDR3nt: TGCGCCAGCAGCCGGGGACTAGCGGGGGGCGGTGAGCAGTTCTTC
d_gene: TRBD2
v_gene: TRBV4-1
j_gene: TRBJ2-1
abundance: -

CDR3aa: CASSLGDSIAEAFF
CDR3nt: TGCGCCAGCAGCTTGGGCGACAGTATAGCTGAAGCTTTCTTT
d_gene: -
v_gene: TRBV5-1
j_gene: TRBJ1-1
abundance: -

CDR3aa: CASSPAAYNEQFF
CDR3nt: TGTGCCAGCAGCCCCGCGGCCTACAATGAGCAGTTCTTC
d_gene: -
v_gene: TRBV11-1
j_gene: TRBJ2-1
abundance: once

CDR3aa: CASSLRVVGQGISSAKLAF
CDR3nt: -
d_gene: -
v_gene: TRBV5-6
j_gene: TRBJ1-2
abundance: -

CDR3aa: CASSLVGQAYNSPLHF
CDR3nt: TGCGCCAGCAGCTTGGTGGGACAGGCATATAATTCACCCCTCCACTTT
d_gene: TRBD1
v_gene: TRBV5-1
j_gene: TRBJ1-6
abundance: -

CDR3aa: CASSVVQTVNTGELFF
CDR3nt: TGTGCCAGCAGCGTAGTGCAGACGGTGAACACCGGGGAGCTGTTTTTT
d_gene: -
v_gene: TRBV9
j_gene: TRBJ2-2
abundance: -

CDR3aa: CASSLDGRFDNEQFF
CDR3nt: TGTGCCAGCAGCTTAGACGGGAGGTTCGACAATGAGCAGTTCTTC
d_gene: TRBD2
v_gene: TRBV7-2
j_gene: TRBJ2-1
abundance: -

CDR3aa: CASSQQTGRETQYF
CDR3nt: TGTGCCAGCAGCCAACAGACAGGGCGAGAGACCCAGTACTTC
d_gene: TRBD1
v_gene: TRBV5-4
j_gene: TRBJ2-5
abundance: -

CDR3aa: CASSGDRPAEQYF
CDR3nt: TGTGCCAGCAGCGGGGACAGGCCTGCCGAGCAGTACTTC
d_gene: TRBD1
v_gene: TRBV5-4
j_gene: TRBJ2-7
abundance: -

CDR3aa: CATAPGQEGTDTQYF
CDR3nt: TGCGCCACCGCTCCCGGACAGGAAGGGACAGATACGCAGTATTTT
d_gene: TRBD1
v_gene: TRBV10-1
j_gene: TRBJ2-3
abundance: -

CDR3aa: CASSLPLSRDTHNEKLFF
CDR3nt: TGTGCCAGCAGTTTGCCACTTTCCCGGGACACGCATAATGAAAAACTGTTTTTT
d_gene: -
v_gene: TRBV28
j_gene: TRBJ1-4
abundance: -

CDR3aa: CASGRDEAFF
CDR3nt: TGTGCCAGCGGTCGAGATGAAGCTTTCTTT
d_gene: -
v_gene: TRBV6-6
j_gene: TRBJ1-1
abundance: -

CDR3aa: CASSFLDRGTEAFF
CDR3nt: TGCGCCAGCAGCTTTTTGGACAGGGGGACTGAAGCTTTCTTT
d_gene: TRBD1
v_gene: TRBV5-1
j_gene: TRBJ1-1
abundance: -

CDR3aa: CASTIKTSGGYTF
CDR3nt: TGTGCCAGCACTATAAAGACGTCGGGGGGCTACACCTTC
d_gene: -
v_gene: TRBV7-9
j_gene: TRBJ1-2
abundance: -